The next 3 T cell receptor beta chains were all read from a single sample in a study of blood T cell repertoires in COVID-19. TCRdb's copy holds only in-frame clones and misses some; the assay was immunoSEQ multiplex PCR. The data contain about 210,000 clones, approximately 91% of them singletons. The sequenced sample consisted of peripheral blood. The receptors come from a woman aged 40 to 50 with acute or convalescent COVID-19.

The CDR3 here is CASSQGWGSRGHTEAFF. The CDR3 region has the DNA TGTGCCAGCAGCCAAGGTTGGGGCAGTCGAGGTCACACTGAAGCTTTCTTT. J is TRBJ1-1 and V is TRBV3-1 (or the pseudogene TRBV3-2), with a weak D call TRBD1 (5 bases). Trimming removed 1 base from V and 3 bases from J, with 18 bases in between. This CDR3 region has 17 residues. Germline V lookup: CDR1 LGHDT, CDR2 YNNKEL (reference sequence).

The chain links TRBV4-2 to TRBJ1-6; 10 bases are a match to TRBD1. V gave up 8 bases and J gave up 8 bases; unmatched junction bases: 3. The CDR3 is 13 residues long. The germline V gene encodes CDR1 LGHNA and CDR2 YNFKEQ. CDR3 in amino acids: CASRQGADSPLHF. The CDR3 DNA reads TGTGCCAGCCGACAGGGGGCGGATTCACCCCTCCACTTT.

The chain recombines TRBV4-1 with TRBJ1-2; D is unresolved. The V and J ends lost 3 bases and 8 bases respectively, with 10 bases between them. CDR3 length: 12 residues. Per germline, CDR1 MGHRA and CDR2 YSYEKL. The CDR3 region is CASSHGTRGYTF. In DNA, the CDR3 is TGCGCCAGCAGCCACGGAACGAGGGGCTACACCTTC.